The 24 T cell receptor beta chains below come from one sample, sequenced in a study of cytomegalovirus exposure and HLA in healthy donors. Primers included in the PCR were 60 Vbeta and 13 Jbeta primers. TCRdb's table, derived via immunoSEQ multiplex PCR, lists solely in-frame clones and lacks some. The table has about 73,000 clones, 75% seen once. The material sequenced was PBMCs. The origin of the receptors is a man aged 70 or older in good health and CMV-seronegative.

This sequence joins TRBV2 and TRBJ1-5; 8 bases agree with TRBD1. The CDR3 runs to 14 residues. Germline V gene lookup returns CDR1 SNHLY and CDR2 FYNNEI. The trim removed 5 bases at V and 7 bases at J, leaving 7 bases unmatched. CDR3 loop: CASSTQGARQPQHF. In nucleotides, the CDR3 is TGTGCCAGCAGTACGCAGGGGGCAAGGCAGCCCCAGCATTTT.

This sequence joins TRBV18 and TRBJ2-1, with a tentative D call TRBD2 (6 bases). This CDR3 is built from 15 residues. V was shortened by 0 bases and J by 3 bases, with 9 bases between the two germline ends. CDR1 and CDR2 (germline): KGHSH, LQKENI. DNA for the CDR3: TGTGCCAGCTCACCACCCAGCGGGCGCTACAATGAGCAGTTCTTC. Its protein product is CASSPPSGRYNEQFF.

This clone was detected a few times. The V call is TRBV18, the J call TRBJ1-1; D gene uncertain. In germline, CDR1 is KGHSH, CDR2 LQKENI. V was cut by 2 bases and J by 2 bases, with 9 bases left in between. This CDR3 has 14 amino acids. The CDR3 reads CASSPKQTNTEAFF. The CDR3 nucleotides are TGTGCCAGCTCACCAAAGCAGACTAACACTGAAGCTTTCTTT.

The chain employs TRBV28 and TRBJ1-5, with D maybe TRBD1 (6 bases). Germline V CDR1 and CDR2: MDHEN, SYDVKM. This CDR3 spans 15 amino acids. V was cut by 7 bases and J by 0 bases, with 13 bases left in between. The CDR3 loop is CASTPGTNSNQPQHF. The CDR3 DNA reads as TGTGCCAGCACGCCCGGGACAAATAGCAATCAGCCCCAGCATTTT.

There are a few counts of this clone. V is TRBV2 and J is TRBJ2-7, with TRBD1 identical over 8 bases. CDR1 and CDR2 (germline): SNHLY, FYNNEI. V dropped 7 bases and J dropped 3; count of bases not matched to a gene: 11. This CDR3 region has 15 residues. The CDR3 protein is CASMSWEQGGYEQYF. CDR3 sequence (DNA): TGTGCCAGCATGTCATGGGAACAGGGGGGCTACGAGCAGTACTTC.

This chain connects TRBV28 to TRBJ1-1; no reliable D call. There are 13 residues in the CDR3. Germline lookup yields CDR1 MDHEN and CDR2 SYDVKM. Trimming removed 6 bases from V and 0 bases from J, with 8 bases in between. The CDR3 DNA reads as TGTGCCAGCAGCCCCGTTTTGAACACTGAAGCTTTCTTT. Protein sequence: CASSPVLNTEAFF.

The rearrangement joins TRBV2 to TRBJ1-1; 7 nucleotides match TRBD1. Germline CDR1 and CDR2: SNHLY and FYNNEI. This CDR3 has 12 amino acids. Trimming removed 10 bases from V and 1 base from J; junction bases left unmatched: 3. CDR3 bases: TGTGCCACAGGACAGGAGAACACTGAAGCTTTCTTT. Translated, it gives CATGQENTEAFF.

The rearrangement links TRBV7-2 to TRBJ2-7, with 7 bases matching TRBD2. The CDR3 runs 16 residues. The germline CDR1 and CDR2 sequences are SGHTA and FQGNSA. Losses at the gene ends were 5 bases for V and 1 base for J; bases not matched to a gene: 11. For the CDR3, the DNA is TGTGCCAGCAGCATCCGGGGAGGCGGGAGTTCCTACGAGCAGTACTTC. It is translated as CASSIRGGGSSYEQYF. Looking up the rest from reference TRBV7-2 and TRBJ2-7 gives the full variable domain: GAGVSQSPSNKVTEKGKDVELRCDPISGHTALYWYRQSLGQGLEFLIYFQGNSAPDKSGLPSDRFSAERTGGSVSTLTIQRTQQEDSAVYLCASSIRGGGSSYEQYFGPGTRLTVT.

This clone has more than one count but fewer than ten. The chain is built from TRBV5-1 and TRBJ1-6; the D gene is possibly TRBD1 (6 bases). The CDR3 length is 14 residues. Germline CDR1 SGHRS, CDR2 YFSETQ. The V and J ends lost 4 bases and 17 bases respectively, with 22 bases between them. The CDR3 protein is CASSTGTALTPIHF. The DNA for the CDR3 is TGCGCCAGCAGCACAGGGACCGCGTTAACTCCCATCCACTTT.

The CDR3 region has the DNA TGTGCCAGCTCACCACCACAACTAGCGGGAGGGAATGAGCAGTTCTTC. It yields the protein CASSPPQLAGGNEQFF. This chain links TRBV18 with TRBJ2-1; 13 bases align to TRBD2. The germline V gene has CDR1 KGHSH and CDR2 LQKENI. The CDR3 is 16 amino acids. Unmatched junction bases numbered 3, after V lost 0 bases and J lost 7 bases.

This clone was detected only a few times. The rearrangement links TRBV2 to TRBJ1-1; the D is unclear. V gave up 6 bases and J gave up 0 bases, with 11 bases separating them. From germline, CDR1 is SNHLY and CDR2 FYNNEI. This CDR3 contains 14 residues. CDR3 bases: TGTGCCAGCAGAACAGCCATAGTGAACACTGAAGCTTTCTTT. As protein: CASRTAIVNTEAFF.

V gene TRBV30 combines with J gene TRBJ2-1, with a tentative D call TRBD1 (6 bases). CDR1 and CDR2 from the germline V gene are GTSNPN and SVGIG (reference sequence). Trimming pared 1 base from V and 0 bases from J, leaving 10 bases between. The CDR3 runs 15 residues. The CDR3 DNA reads as TGTGCCTGGAGTGCCCCCAGGGGCTCCTACAATGAGCAGTTCTTC. Translated: CAWSAPRGSYNEQFF.

This clone was found once. CDR3 in amino acids: CASSQGGGVGDYGYTF. CDR3 nucleotide sequence: TGTGCCAGCAGCCAGGGAGGAGGGGTCGGGGACTATGGCTACACCTTC. This chain joins TRBV11-2 and TRBJ1-2, with D maybe TRBD1 (5 bases). V was trimmed by 5 bases and J by 3 bases, leaving 19 bases between them. CDR3 size: 16 residues. Germline V lookup: CDR1 SGHAT, CDR2 FQNNGV.

The J gene is TRBJ2-5, the V gene TRBV28; maybe TRBD2 (5 bases). The J call is doubtful: the DNA matches TRBJ2-7 better. There are 11 residues in the CDR3. Germline CDR1 MDHEN, CDR2 SYDVKM. The CDR3 reads CASNRGREQYF. The CDR3 DNA reads TGTGCCAGCAATAGAGGGCGCGAGCAGTACTTC.

This chain connects TRBV5-4 to TRBJ1-2, with TRBD1 matching 7 bases. V trimming: 4 bases; J trimming: 3 bases; junction bases outside the gene matches: 9. The CDR3 is made up of 15 amino acids. CDR1 and CDR2 from the germline V gene are SGHNT and YYREEE (reference sequence). For the CDR3, the DNA is TGTGCCAGCAGCCGAACACAGGGGATGGACTATGGCTACACCTTC. This codes for CASSRTQGMDYGYTF. The whole variable domain, filled in from reference TRBV5-4 and TRBJ1-2, reads ETGVTQSPTHLIKTRGQQVTLRCSSQSGHNTVSWYQQALGQGPQFIFQYYREEENGRGNFPPRFSGLQFPNYSSELNVNALELDDSALYLCASSRTQGMDYGYTFGSGTRLTVV.

Comments on this clone: The junction differs from germline at one of its ends, possibly a read error. The gene calls are TRBV15 and TRBJ2-7; D is perhaps TRBD1 (5 bases). Germline V CDR1 and CDR2: LNHNV, YYDKDF (reference sequence). The CDR3 is 14 amino acids. CDR3 bases: TGTGCCACCAGCAGAGAGCGTCAGGGCTACGAGCAGCACTTC. Translation gives CATSRERQGYEQHF.

The rearrangement uses TRBV4-1 and TRBJ1-1; TRBD1 agrees at 9 bases. The ends lost 4 bases at V and 4 bases at J; junction bases unmatched: 7. The CDR3 runs 15 residues. Germline CDR1 and CDR2: MGHRA and YSYEKL. CDR3 in amino acids: CASSPGQGPITEAFF. The CDR3 nucleotides read TGCGCCAGCAGCCCCGGACAGGGGCCGATCACTGAAGCTTTCTTT.

The rearrangement links TRBV5-1 to TRBJ1-4, with 8 nucleotides matching TRBD1. V gave up 4 bases and J gave up 0 bases; unmatched junction bases: 2. Germline CDR1 reads SGHRS; CDR2 reads YFSETQ. The CDR3 is made up of 15 amino acids. The CDR3 DNA follows: TGCGCCAGCAGCGAGACAGGGGCAACTAATGAAAAACTGTTTTTT. Its protein is CASSETGATNEKLFF.

In nucleotides, the CDR3 is TGTGCCAGCAGCCTCGAAAGACTAGCGGGAGTTGATGAGCAGTTCTTC. It encodes CASSLERLAGVDEQFF. The chain recombines TRBV7-9 with TRBJ2-1; 12 bases map to TRBD2. The CDR3 contains 16 residues. J lost 8 bases, V lost 5 bases, and 10 bases had no gene match. Germline CDR1 reads SEHNR; CDR2 reads FQNEAQ (reference sequence).

This clone was counted only a few times. J is TRBJ2-7 and V is TRBV7-8; 9 bases align to TRBD1. Germline values: CDR1 SGHVS, CDR2 FQNEAQ. Trimming at V came to 4 bases and at J to 1 base, leaving 2 bases not matched to a gene. There are 14 residues in the CDR3. DNA of the CDR3: TGTGCCAGCAGCTGGGACAGGGCATCCTACGAGCAGTACTTC. Amino acid sequence: CASSWDRASYEQYF. Drawing the rest from reference TRBV7-8 and TRBJ2-7, the complete variable domain is GAGVSQSPRYKVAKRGQDVALRCDPISGHVSLFWYQQALGQGPEFLTYFQNEAQLDKSGLPSDRFFAERPEGSVSTLKIQRTQQEDSAVYLCASSWDRASYEQYFGPGTRLTVT.

This chain links TRBV5-5 with TRBJ1-4; TRBD1 agrees at 9 bases. V was clipped by 0 bases and J by 8 bases; unmatched bases: 14. Germline lookup yields CDR1 SGHKS and CDR2 YYEKEE (reference sequence). CDR3 length: 18 residues. Here the CDR3 reads CASSLGPTDRGTREKLFF. In nucleotides, the CDR3 is TGTGCCAGCAGCTTGGGTCCGACGGACAGGGGAACACGAGAAAAACTGTTTTTT.

This clone was counted between two and nine times. The chain is built from TRBV5-1 and TRBJ1-2; tentatively, D is TRBD1 (5 bases). Germline lookup yields CDR1 SGHRS and CDR2 YFSETQ. With 4 bases removed from V and 4 bases from J, the gap between germline ends came to 17 bases. The CDR3 covers 15 residues. In DNA form, the CDR3 reads TGCGCCAGCAGCCGGGACTTTCGAATCACCTATGGCTACACCTTC. As protein: CASSRDFRITYGYTF. The variable domain in full, completed from reference TRBV5-1 and TRBJ1-2, reads KAGVTQTPRYLIKTRGQQVTLSCSPISGHRSVSWYQQTPGQGLQFLFEYFSETQRNKGNFPGRFSGRQFSNSRSEMNVSTLELGDSALYLCASSRDFRITYGYTFGSGTRLTVV.

The V and J genes are TRBV27 and TRBJ2-5; 7 bases line up with TRBD1. The J call may be in error: the DNA end matches TRBJ2-7 better. This CDR3 contains 15 residues. Looked up from germline, CDR1 is MNHEY and CDR2 is SMNVEV (reference sequence). CDR3 DNA: TGTGCCAGCAGTTCGGGACAGCCTGGATCCTACGAGCAGTACTTC. Protein product: CASSSGQPGSYEQYF.

This clone was counted between two and nine times. V gene TRBV6-9 combines with J gene TRBJ1-5, with 9 bases that match TRBD1. V lost 7 bases to trimming and J lost 8 bases; unmatched junction nucleotides: 21. The CDR3 length is 18 residues. CDR1 and CDR2 (germline): MNHGY, SVAAGI. CDR3 DNA sequence: TGTGCCAGCATCCACCCCCCGGGACAGGGTTTGTACCCAGAGCCCCAGCATTTT. Residues: CASIHPPGQGLYPEPQHF.